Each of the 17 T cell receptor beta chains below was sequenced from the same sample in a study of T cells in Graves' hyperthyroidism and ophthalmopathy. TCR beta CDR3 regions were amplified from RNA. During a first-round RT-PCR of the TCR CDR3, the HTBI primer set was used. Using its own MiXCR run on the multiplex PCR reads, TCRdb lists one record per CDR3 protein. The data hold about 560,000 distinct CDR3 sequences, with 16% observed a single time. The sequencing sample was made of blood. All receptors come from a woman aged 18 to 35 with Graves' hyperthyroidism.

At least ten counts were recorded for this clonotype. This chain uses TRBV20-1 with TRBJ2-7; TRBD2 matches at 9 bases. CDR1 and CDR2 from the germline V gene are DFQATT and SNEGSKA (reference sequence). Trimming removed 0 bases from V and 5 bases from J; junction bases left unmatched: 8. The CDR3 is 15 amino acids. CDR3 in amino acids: CSARDLASGENEQYF. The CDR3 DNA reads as TGCAGTGCTAGAGATCTCGCTAGCGGGGAGAACGAGCAGTACTTC.

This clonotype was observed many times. CDR3 sequence reads: CASSAVGVRDNSPLHF. The CDR3 nucleotides read TGCGCCAGCAGCGCCGTCGGGGTAAGGGATAATTCACCCCTCCACTTT. The V gene is TRBV5-1, the J gene TRBJ1-6; D unclear. There are 16 residues in the CDR3. V lost 4 bases to trimming and J lost 5 bases, with 16 bases between them. Germline lookup yields CDR1 SGHRS and CDR2 YFSETQ.

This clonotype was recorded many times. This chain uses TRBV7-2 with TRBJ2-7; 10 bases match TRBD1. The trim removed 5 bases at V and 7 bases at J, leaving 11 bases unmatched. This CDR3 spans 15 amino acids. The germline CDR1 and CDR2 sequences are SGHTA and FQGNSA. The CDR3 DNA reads TGTGCCAGCAGCCCACCGGGACAGGGGAAGAGGGAGCAGTACTTC. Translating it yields CASSPPGQGKREQYF.

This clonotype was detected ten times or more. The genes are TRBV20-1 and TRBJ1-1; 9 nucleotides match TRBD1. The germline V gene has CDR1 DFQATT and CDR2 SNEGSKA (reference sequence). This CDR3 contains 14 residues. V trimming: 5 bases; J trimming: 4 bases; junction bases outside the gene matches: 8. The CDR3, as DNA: TGCAGTGCTGTTGACAGGGGGGTAGGCACTGAAGCTTTCTTT. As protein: CSAVDRGVGTEAFF.

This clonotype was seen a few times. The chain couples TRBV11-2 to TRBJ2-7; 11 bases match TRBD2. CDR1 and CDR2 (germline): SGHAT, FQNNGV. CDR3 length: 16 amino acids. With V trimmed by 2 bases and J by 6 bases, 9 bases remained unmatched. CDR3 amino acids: CASSLKPGLADGEQYF. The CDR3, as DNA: TGTGCCAGCAGCTTAAAACCGGGACTAGCGGACGGCGAGCAGTACTTC.

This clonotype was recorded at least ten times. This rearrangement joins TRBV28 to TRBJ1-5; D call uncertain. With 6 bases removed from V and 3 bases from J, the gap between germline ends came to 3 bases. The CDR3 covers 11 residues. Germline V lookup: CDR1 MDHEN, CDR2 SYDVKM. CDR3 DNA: TGTGCCAGCAGGAACAATCAGCCCCAGCATTTT. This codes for CASRNNQPQHF.

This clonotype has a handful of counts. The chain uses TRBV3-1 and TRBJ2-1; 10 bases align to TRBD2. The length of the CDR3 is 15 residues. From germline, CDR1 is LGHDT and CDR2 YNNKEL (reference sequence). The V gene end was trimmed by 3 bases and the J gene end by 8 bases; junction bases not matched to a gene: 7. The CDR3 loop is CASSQSGRARYEQFF. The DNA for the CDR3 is TGTGCCAGCAGCCAGAGCGGGAGGGCCCGGTATGAGCAGTTCTTC.

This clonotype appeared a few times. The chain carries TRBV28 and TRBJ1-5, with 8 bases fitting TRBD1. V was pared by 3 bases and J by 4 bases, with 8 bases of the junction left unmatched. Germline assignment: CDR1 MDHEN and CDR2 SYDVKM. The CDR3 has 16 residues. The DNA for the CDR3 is TGTGCCAGCAGTTTGTCTTTGTGGGACAGGAATCAGCCCCAGCATTTT. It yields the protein CASSLSLWDRNQPQHF.

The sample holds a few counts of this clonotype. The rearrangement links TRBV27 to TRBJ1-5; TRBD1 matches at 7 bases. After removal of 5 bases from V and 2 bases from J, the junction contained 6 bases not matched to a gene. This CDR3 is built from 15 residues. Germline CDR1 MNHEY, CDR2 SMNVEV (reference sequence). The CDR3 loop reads CASSRQGSGNQPQHF. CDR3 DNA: TGTGCCAGCAGTAGACAGGGCTCAGGCAATCAGCCCCAGCATTTT.

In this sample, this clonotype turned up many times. The CDR3 spells CAISGREGQETQYF. CDR3 sequence (DNA): TGTGCCATCAGTGGGAGGGAAGGCCAAGAGACCCAGTACTTC. The chain links TRBV10-3 to TRBJ2-5; D is possibly TRBD2 (6 bases). In germline, CDR1 is ENHRY, CDR2 SYGVKD. The CDR3 totals 14 residues. V lost 4 bases to trimming and J lost 1 base, with 10 bases between them.

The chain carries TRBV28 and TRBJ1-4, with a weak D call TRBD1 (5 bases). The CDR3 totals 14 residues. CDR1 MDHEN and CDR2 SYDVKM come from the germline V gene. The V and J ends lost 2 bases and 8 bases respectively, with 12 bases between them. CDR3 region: CASSLGGTREKLFF. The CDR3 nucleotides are TGTGCCAGCAGTTTAGGGGGGACGCGAGAAAAACTGTTTTTT. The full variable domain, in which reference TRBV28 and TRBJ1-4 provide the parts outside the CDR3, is DVKVTQSSRYLVKRTGEKVFLECVQDMDHENMFWYRQDPGLGLRLIYFSYDVKMKEKGDIPEGYSVSREKKERFSLILESASTNQTSMYLCASSLGGTREKLFFGSGTQLSVL.

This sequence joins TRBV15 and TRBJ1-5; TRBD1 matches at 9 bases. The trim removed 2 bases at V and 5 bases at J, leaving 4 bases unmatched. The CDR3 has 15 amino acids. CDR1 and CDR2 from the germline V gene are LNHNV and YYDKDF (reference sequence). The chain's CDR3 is CATSRQTGGDQPQHF. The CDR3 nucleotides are TGTGCCACCAGCAGACAGACAGGGGGGGATCAGCCCCAGCATTTT. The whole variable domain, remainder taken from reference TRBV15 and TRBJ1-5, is DAMVIQNPRYQVTQFGKPVTLSCSQTLNHNVMYWYQQKSSQAPKLLFHYYDKDFNNEADTPDNFQSRRPNTSFCFLDIRSPGLGDTAMYLCATSRQTGGDQPQHFGDGTRLSIL.

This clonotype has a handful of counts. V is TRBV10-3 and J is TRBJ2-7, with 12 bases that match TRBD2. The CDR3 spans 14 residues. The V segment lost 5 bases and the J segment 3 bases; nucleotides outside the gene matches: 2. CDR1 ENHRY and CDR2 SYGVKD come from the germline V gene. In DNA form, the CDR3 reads TGTGCCATCAGTTCTAGCGGGAGGGGCTACGAGCAGTACTTC. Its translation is CAISSSGRGYEQYF.

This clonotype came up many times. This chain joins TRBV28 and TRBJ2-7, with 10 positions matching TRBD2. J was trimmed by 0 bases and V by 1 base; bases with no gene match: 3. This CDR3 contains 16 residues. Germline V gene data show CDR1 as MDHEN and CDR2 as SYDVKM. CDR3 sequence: CASSLFASGSSYEQYF. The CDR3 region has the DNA TGTGCCAGCAGTTTATTCGCTAGCGGGAGCTCCTACGAGCAGTACTTC.

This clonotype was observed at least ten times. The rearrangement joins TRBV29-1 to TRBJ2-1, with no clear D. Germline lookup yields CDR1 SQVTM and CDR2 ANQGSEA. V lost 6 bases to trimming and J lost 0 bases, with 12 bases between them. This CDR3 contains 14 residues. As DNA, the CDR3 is TGCAGCGTCACACACTCGAGCTCCTACAATGAGCAGTTCTTC. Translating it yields CSVTHSSSYNEQFF.

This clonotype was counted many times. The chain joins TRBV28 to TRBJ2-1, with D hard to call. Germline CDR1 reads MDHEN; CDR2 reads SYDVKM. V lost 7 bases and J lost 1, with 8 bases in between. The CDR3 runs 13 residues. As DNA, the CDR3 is TGTGCCAGCACCTCAACTTCCTACAATGAGCAGTTCTTC. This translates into CASTSTSYNEQFF. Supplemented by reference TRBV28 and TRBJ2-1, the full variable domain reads DVKVTQSSRYLVKRTGEKVFLECVQDMDHENMFWYRQDPGLGLRLIYFSYDVKMKEKGDIPEGYSVSREKKERFSLILESASTNQTSMYLCASTSTSYNEQFFGPGTRLTVL.

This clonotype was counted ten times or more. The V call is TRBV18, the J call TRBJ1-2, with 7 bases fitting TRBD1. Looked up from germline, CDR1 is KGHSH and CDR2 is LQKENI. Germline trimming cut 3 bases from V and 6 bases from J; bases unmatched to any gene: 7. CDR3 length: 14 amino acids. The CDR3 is CASSPQQGKNGYTF. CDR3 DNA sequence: TGTGCCAGCTCACCTCAACAGGGGAAAAATGGCTACACCTTC. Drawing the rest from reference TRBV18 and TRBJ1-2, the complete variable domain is NAGVMQNPRHLVRRRGQEARLRCSPMKGHSHVYWYRQLPEEGLKFMVYLQKENIIDESGMPKERFSAEFPKEGPSILRIQQVVRGDSAAYFCASSPQQGKNGYTFGSGTRLTVV.